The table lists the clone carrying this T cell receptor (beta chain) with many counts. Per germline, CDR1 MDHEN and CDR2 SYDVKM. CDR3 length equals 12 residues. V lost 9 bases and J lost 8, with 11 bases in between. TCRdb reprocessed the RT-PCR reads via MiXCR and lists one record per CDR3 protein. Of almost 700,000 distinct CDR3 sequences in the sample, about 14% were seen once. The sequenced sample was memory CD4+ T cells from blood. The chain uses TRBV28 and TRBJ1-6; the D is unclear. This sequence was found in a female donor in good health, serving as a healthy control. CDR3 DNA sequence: TGTGCCAGTAAGACCCAGGATTCACCCCTCCACTTT. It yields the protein CASKTQDSPLHF.